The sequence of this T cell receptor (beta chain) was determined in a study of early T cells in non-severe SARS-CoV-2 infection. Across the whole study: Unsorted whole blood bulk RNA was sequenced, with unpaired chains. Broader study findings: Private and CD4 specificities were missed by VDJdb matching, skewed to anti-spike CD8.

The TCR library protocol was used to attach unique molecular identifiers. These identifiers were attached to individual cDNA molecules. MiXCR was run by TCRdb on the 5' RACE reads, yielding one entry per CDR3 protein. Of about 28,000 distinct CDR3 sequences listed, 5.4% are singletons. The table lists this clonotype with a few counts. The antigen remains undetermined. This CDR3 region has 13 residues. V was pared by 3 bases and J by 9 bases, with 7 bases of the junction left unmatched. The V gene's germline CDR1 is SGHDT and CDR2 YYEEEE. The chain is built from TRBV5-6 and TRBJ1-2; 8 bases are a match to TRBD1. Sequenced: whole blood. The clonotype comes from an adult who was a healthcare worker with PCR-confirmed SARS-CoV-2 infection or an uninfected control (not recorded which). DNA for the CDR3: TGTGCCAGCAGCTCCAGGGGGCTCTTCAGCTACACCTTC. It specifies CASSSRGLFSYTF.